These 13 T cell receptor beta chains share one sample of origin, sequenced in a study of blood T cells in healthy people across ages. A sample-barcoded 5' primer and a J-beta primer mix were used in a second PCR of about 6 to 11 cycles. Each CDR3 protein is one row after TCRdb ran MiXCR on the 5' RACE reads. The sample holds about 1.7 million distinct CDR3 sequences, 28% seen once. Sequencing used blood. The receptors stem from a woman aged 25 to 39 in good health.

This clonotype was observed a few times. The chain joins TRBV10-3 to TRBJ2-7, with 8 bases that match TRBD2. The V segment lost 10 bases and the J segment 3 bases; nucleotides outside the gene matches: 8. The CDR3 runs to 13 residues. Looked up from germline, CDR1 is ENHRY and CDR2 is SYGVKD. The chain's CDR3 is CATRAGAGYEQYF. The CDR3 DNA reads as TGTGCCACCCGAGCGGGAGCAGGCTACGAGCAGTACTTC.

In DNA form, the CDR3 reads TGTGCCAGCAGCTTAGGGACAGGGGGCATCGATCAGCCCCAGCATTTT. Its translation: CASSLGTGGIDQPQHF. J is TRBJ1-5 and V is TRBV7-9; 11 nucleotides align to TRBD1. The CDR3 loop spans 16 amino acids. V trimming: 1 base; J trimming: 5 bases; junction bases outside the gene matches: 4. Germline V CDR1 and CDR2: SEHNR, FQNEAQ (reference sequence).

This chain links TRBV6-5 with TRBJ2-5, with TRBD2 identical over 8 bases. Germline CDR1 is MNHEY and CDR2 is SVGAGI. The CDR3 length is 16 residues. V shed 2 bases and J 5 bases; nucleotides not matched to a gene: 10. CDR3 in DNA: TGTGCCAGCAGTTACGCCCGGACTAGCTATTGGGAGACCCAGTACTTC. Its protein product is CASSYARTSYWETQYF.

This clonotype was detected a few times. The chain combines TRBV28 with TRBJ1-5; possibly TRBD1 for D (6 bases). There are 13 residues in the CDR3. CDR1 is MDHEN, CDR2 SYDVKM, per germline. V gave up 11 bases and J gave up 6 bases, with 17 bases separating them. The CDR3 DNA is TGTGCCGCTAGGGGGGGGAGAGTTCAGCCCCAGCATTTT. Its protein product is CAARGGRVQPQHF.

This clonotype was found many times. V is TRBV10-3 and J is TRBJ2-7, with 9 bases fitting TRBD2. CDR3 length: 14 residues. Germline lookup yields CDR1 ENHRY and CDR2 SYGVKD. V dropped 10 bases and J dropped 2; count of bases not matched to a gene: 9. CDR3 residues: CATCAGGPPYEQYF. The CDR3 DNA reads TGTGCCACTTGTGCGGGGGGGCCGCCCTACGAGCAGTACTTC.

About this clonotype itself: This may stem from a read error, because a much larger clone lies one nucleotide away. The J gene is TRBJ2-5, the V gene TRBV11-2; the D gene could be TRBD1 or TRBD2 (5 bases each). The DNA end is more similar to TRBJ2-1, so the J call may be wrong. This CDR3 is built from 13 residues. Germline values: CDR1 SGHAT, CDR2 FQNNGV. The CDR3 nucleotides are TGTGCCAGCAGCTTGTGGGACGGAGAGACCCAGTTCTTC. As protein: CASSLWDGETQFF.

This clonotype was picked up many times. The rearrangement joins TRBV7-9 to TRBJ2-5, with D possibly called TRBD1 or TRBD2 (7 bases each). The ends were cut back, 5 bases at V and 2 bases at J, with 15 bases in the middle. The CDR3 has 15 residues. Germline assignment: CDR1 SEHNR and CDR2 FQNEAQ (reference sequence). CDR3 amino acids: CASSPGGAPQETQYF. The DNA for the CDR3 is TGTGCCAGCAGCCCAGGGGGGGCGCCACAAGAGACCCAGTACTTC.

This sequence joins TRBV7-9 and TRBJ2-2; no firm D call. V lost 1 base and J 4 bases, leaving 7 bases between the germline ends. The CDR3 spans 14 residues. Germline V CDR1 and CDR2: SEHNR, FQNEAQ (reference sequence). The CDR3 loop reads CASSLGQITGELFF. In DNA, the CDR3 is TGTGCCAGCAGCTTAGGCCAGATCACCGGGGAGCTGTTTTTT.

V gene TRBV5-6 combines with J gene TRBJ1-1, with 7 bases fitting TRBD1. V trimming: 2 bases; J trimming: 3 bases; junction bases outside the gene matches: 10. CDR3 length equals 16 residues. Looked up from germline, CDR1 is SGHDT and CDR2 is YYEEEE. CDR3 amino acids: CASSFRDRYLYTEAFF. The DNA of the CDR3 is TGTGCCAGCAGCTTCCGGGACAGATACCTATACACTGAAGCTTTCTTT.

In its sample, this clonotype was seen many times. The V call is TRBV24-1, the J call TRBJ2-1, with D maybe TRBD2 (5 bases). The CDR3 has 15 residues. Germline-derived CDR1 and CDR2 are KGHDR and SFDVKD. V lost 2 bases to trimming and J lost 3 bases, with 10 bases between them. The CDR3 sequence: CATSDSRLSYNEQFF. Here the CDR3 DNA reads TGTGCCACCAGTGATTCCAGACTAAGCTACAATGAGCAGTTCTTC.

This chain joins TRBV7-2 and TRBJ2-3; 12 nucleotides line up with TRBD2. The CDR3 totals 15 residues. The trim removed 5 bases at V and 6 bases at J, leaving 6 bases unmatched. CDR1 SGHTA and CDR2 FQGNSA come from the germline V gene. CDR3 sequence (DNA): TGTGCCAGCAGCCCGAGGACTAGCGGGATTGATACGCAGTATTTT. Encoded protein: CASSPRTSGIDTQYF.

Worth noting for this clonotype: A much larger clone differs by one base, so this may be a read error. This rearrangement joins TRBV7-8 to TRBJ2-5, with D uncertain. The J call is in doubt because the DNA end fits TRBJ2-7 better. Per germline, CDR1 SGHVS and CDR2 FQNEAQ. This CDR3 spans 13 amino acids. The CDR3 spells CASSFRAGLEQYF. CDR3 coding DNA: TGTGCCAGCAGCTTCCGGGCAGGTCTCGAGCAGTACTTC.

This clonotype has more than one count but fewer than ten. One junction end disagrees with the germline gene, perhaps due to a read error. In DNA form, the CDR3 reads TGCGCCAGCAACTTGAAGGACGGAAGTCACTATGGCTACACCTTC. This gives the protein CASNLKDGSHYGYTF. The V call is TRBV5-1, the J call TRBJ1-2; D remains ambiguous. Germline CDR1 SGHRS, CDR2 YFSETQ. CDR3 length equals 15 residues.